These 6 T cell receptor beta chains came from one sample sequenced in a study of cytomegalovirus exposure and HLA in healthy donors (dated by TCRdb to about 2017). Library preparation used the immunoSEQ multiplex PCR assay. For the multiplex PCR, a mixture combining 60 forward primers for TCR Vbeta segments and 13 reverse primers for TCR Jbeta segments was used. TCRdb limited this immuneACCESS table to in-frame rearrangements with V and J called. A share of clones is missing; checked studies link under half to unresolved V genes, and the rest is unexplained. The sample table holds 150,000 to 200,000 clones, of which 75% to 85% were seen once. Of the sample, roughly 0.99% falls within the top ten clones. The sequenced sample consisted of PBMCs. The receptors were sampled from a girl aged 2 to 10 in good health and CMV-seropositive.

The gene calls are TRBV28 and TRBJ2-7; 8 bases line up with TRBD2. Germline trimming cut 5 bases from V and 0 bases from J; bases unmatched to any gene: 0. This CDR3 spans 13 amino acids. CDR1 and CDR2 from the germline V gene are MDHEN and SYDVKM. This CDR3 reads CASSSGGSYEQYF. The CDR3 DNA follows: TGTGCCAGCAGTAGCGGGGGCTCCTACGAGCAGTACTTC.

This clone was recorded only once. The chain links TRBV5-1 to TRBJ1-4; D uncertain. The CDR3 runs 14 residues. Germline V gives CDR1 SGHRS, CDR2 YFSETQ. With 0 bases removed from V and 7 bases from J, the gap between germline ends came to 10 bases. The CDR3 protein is CASSLDGSLEKLFF. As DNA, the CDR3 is TGCGCCAGCAGCTTGGACGGTTCACTTGAAAAACTGTTTTTT.

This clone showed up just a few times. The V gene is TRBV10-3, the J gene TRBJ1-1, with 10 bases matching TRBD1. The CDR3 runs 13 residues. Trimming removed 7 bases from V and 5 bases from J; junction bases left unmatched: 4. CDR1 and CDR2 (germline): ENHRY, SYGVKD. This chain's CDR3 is CAIKGDRGTEAFF. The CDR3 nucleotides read TGTGCCATCAAGGGGGACAGGGGTACTGAAGCTTTCTTT.

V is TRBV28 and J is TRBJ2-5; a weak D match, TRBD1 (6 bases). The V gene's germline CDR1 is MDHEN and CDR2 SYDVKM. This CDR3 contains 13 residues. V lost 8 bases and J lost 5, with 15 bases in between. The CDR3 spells CASSRGNGETQYF. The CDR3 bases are TGTGCCAGCTCGAGGGGGAATGGGGAGACCCAGTACTTC.

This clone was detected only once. CDR3: CASSPRLAGGSTTDTQYF. In nucleotides, the CDR3 is TGTGCCAGCAGCCCAAGACTAGCGGGAGGGTCCACCACAGATACGCAGTATTTT. The chain combines TRBV4-2 with TRBJ2-3, with 14 bases matching TRBD2. Trimming took 4 bases from V and 2 from J; bases not matched to a gene: 8. Germline values: CDR1 LGHNA, CDR2 YNFKEQ. The CDR3 contains 18 residues.

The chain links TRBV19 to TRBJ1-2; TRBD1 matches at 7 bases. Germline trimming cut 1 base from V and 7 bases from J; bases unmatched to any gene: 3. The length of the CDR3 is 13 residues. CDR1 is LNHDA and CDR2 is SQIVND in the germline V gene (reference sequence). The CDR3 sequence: CASSIGQGGGYTF. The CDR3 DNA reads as TGTGCCAGTAGTATAGGGCAGGGGGGTGGCTACACCTTC.